The T cell receptor beta chain described here comes from a study of blood T cell repertoires in COVID-19. About the study: The United States, Italy and Spain supplied acute and convalescent COVID-19 samples.

Methods used by the authors: It was from reference gene primer amplification that nucleated cell counts were estimated. Method: immunoSEQ multiplex PCR; TCRdb's copy keeps in-frame clones and lacks some. V and J calls plus clone size are reproduced from that table; the DNA served to infer D and trimming. The data show about 120,000 clones, with approximately 87% seen just once and about 3.9% held by the top ten. Between the trimmed V and J ends, which lost 6 bases and 2 bases, there was a span of 27 bases. Germline-derived CDR1 and CDR2 are LGHDT and YNNKEL (reference sequence). CDR3 length equals 19 residues.

The origin of this receptor is a man aged 60 to 69 with acute or convalescent COVID-19. The J gene is TRBJ2-3, the V gene TRBV3-1 (or the pseudogene TRBV3-2); weak D call: TRBD1 (5 bases). Sequencing was performed on peripheral blood. CDR3 bases: TGTGCCAGCAGGACAGACACCGATGACCTGCATTGCTCCACAGATACGCAGTATTTT. This codes for CASRTDTDDLHCSTDTQYF.